A single TCR beta chain is shown here with its context. The antigen is unknown. The sample belongs to a study of a mutant IDH1 vaccine in newly diagnosed glioma. The assay was immunoSEQ multiplex PCR, and TCRdb's table has in-frame clones only and misses some. The table lists around 52,000 clones, roughly 73% of them singletons. The sample's time point: week 5, during vaccination. With topical imiquimod, each dose of the vaccine consisted of 300 ug of mutant IDH1 20-mer peptide. The clonotype originates from a woman between 35 and 50 years old with glioma. The material sequenced was PBMCs, taken from a glioma patient whose treatment included an IDH1 peptide vaccine.

The CDR3 DNA reads TGTGCCAGCAGCGTAGAGCCACAACGAGACGAGCAGTACTTC. This gives the protein CASSVEPQRDEQYF. This chain joins TRBV9 and TRBJ2-7; no firm D call. Germline V CDR1 and CDR2: SGDLS, YYNGEE. This CDR3 spans 14 amino acids. V lost 0 bases, J lost 5 bases, and 12 bases lay in between.